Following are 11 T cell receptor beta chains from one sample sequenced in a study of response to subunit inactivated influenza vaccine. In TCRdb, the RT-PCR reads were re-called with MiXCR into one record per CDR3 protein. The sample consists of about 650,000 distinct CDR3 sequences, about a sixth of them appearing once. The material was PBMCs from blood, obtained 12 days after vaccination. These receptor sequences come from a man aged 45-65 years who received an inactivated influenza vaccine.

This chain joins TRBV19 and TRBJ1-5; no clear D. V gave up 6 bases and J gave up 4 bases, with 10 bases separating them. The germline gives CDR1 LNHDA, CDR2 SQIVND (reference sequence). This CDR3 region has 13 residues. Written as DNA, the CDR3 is TGTGCCAGTAGGACATCCCCGAATCAGCCCCAGCATTTT. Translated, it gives CASRTSPNQPQHF.

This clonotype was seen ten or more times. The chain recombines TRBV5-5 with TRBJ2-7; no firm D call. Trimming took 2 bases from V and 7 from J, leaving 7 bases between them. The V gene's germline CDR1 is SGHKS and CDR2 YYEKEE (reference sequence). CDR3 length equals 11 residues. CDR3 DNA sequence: TGTGCCAGCAGCTTAGGCCCGGAGCAGTACTTC. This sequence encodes CASSLGPEQYF.

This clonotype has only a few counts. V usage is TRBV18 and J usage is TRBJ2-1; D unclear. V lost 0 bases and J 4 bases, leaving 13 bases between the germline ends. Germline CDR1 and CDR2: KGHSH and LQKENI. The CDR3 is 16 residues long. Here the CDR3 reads CASSPPLTRRYNEQFF. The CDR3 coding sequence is TGTGCCAGCTCACCACCGTTAACACGCAGATACAATGAGCAGTTCTTC.

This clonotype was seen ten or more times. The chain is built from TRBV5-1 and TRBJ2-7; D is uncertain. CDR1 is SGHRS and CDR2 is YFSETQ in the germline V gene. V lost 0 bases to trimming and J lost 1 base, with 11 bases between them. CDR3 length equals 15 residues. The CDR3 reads CASSLGPGVSYEQYF. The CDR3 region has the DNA TGCGCCAGCAGCTTGGGACCAGGTGTATCCTACGAGCAGTACTTC. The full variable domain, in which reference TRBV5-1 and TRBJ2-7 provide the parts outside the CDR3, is KAGVTQTPRYLIKTRGQQVTLSCSPISGHRSVSWYQQTPGQGLQFLFEYFSETQRNKGNFPGRFSGRQFSNSRSEMNVSTLELGDSALYLCASSLGPGVSYEQYFGPGTRLTVT.

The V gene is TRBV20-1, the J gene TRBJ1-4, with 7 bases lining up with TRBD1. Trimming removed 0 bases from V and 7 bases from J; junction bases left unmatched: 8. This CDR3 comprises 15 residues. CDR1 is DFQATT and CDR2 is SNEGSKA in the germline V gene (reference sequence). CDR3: CSARDATGAGEKLFF. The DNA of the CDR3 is TGCAGTGCTAGAGATGCAACAGGGGCAGGTGAAAAACTGTTTTTT.

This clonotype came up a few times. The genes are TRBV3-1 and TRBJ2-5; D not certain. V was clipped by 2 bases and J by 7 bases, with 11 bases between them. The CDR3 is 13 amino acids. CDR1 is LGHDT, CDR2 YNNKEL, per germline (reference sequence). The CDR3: CASSQSRPGTQYF. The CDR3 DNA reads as TGTGCCAGCAGCCAAAGCCGGCCTGGGACCCAGTACTTC.

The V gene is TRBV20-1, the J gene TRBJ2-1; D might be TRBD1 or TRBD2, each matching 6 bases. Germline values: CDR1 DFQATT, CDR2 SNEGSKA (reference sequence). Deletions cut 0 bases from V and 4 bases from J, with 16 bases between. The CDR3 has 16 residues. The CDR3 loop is CSARDFPGAHYNEQFF. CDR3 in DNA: TGCAGTGCTAGAGATTTTCCGGGGGCGCATTACAATGAGCAGTTCTTC.

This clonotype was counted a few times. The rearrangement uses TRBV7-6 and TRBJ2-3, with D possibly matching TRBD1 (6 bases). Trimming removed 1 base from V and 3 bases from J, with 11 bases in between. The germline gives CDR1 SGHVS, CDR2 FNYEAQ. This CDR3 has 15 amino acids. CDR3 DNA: TGTGCCAGCAGCTTAGAGGCAGGGACAACAGATACGCAGTATTTT. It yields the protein CASSLEAGTTDTQYF.

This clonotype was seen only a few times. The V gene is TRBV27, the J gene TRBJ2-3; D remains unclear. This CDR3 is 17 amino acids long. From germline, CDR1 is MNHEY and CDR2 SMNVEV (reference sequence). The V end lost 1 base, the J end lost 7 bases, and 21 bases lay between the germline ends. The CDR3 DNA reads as TGTGCCAGCAGTTTATATAGTGGCGAACTGGACCTTCATACGCAGTATTTT. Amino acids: CASSLYSGELDLHTQYF.

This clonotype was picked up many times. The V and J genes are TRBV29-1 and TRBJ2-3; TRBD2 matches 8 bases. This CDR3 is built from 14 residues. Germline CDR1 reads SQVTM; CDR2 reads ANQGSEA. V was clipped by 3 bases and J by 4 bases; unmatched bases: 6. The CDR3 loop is CSVESGGEADTQYF. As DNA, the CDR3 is TGCAGCGTTGAGAGCGGGGGTGAGGCAGATACGCAGTATTTT.

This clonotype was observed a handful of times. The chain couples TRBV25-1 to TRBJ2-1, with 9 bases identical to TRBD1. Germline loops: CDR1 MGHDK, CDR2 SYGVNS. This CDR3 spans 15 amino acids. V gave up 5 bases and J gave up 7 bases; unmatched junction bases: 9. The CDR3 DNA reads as TGTGCCAGCAGTCCTCGGACAGGGGAGAGGAATGAGCAGTTCTTC. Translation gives CASSPRTGERNEQFF.